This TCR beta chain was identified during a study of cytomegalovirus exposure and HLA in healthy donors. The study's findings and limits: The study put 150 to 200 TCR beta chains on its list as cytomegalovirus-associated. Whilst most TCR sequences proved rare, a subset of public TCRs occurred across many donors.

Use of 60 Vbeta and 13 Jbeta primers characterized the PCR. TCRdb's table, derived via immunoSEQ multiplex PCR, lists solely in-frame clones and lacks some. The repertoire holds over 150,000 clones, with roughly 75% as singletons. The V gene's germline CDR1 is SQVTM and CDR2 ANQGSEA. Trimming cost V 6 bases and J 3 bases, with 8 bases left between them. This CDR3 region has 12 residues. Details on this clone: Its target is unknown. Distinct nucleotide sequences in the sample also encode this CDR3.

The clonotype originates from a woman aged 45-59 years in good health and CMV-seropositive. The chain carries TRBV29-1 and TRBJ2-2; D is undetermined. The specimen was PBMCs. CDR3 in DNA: TGCAGCGTAGCAAGAGACACCGGGGAGCTGTTTTTT. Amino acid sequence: CSVARDTGELFF.